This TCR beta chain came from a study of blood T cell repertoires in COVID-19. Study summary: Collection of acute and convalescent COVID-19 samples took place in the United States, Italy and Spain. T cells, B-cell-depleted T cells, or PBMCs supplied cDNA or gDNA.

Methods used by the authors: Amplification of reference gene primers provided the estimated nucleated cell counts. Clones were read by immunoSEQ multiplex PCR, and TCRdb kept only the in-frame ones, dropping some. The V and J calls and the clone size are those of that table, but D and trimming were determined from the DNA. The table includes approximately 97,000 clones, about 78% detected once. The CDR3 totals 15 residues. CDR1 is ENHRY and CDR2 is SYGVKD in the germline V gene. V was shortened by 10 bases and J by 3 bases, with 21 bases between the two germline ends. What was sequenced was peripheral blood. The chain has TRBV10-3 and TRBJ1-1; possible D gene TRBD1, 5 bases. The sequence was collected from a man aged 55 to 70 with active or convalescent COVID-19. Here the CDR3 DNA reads TGTGCCACGGCAATGGGGGGTTCTTTGTACACTGAAGCTTTCTTT. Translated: CATAMGGSLYTEAFF.